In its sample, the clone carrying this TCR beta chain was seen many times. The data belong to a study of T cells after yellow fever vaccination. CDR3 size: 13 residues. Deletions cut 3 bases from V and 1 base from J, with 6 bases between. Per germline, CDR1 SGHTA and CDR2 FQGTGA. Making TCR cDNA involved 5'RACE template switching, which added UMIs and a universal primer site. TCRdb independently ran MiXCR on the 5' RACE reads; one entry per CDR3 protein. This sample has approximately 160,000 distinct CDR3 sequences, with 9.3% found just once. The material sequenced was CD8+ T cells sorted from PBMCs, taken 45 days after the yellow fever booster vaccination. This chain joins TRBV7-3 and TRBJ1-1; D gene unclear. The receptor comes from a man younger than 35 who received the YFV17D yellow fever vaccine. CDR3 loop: CASSFEPNTEAFF. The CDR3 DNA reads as TGTGCCAGCAGCTTCGAACCGAACACTGAAGCTTTCTTT.